These T cell receptor beta chains were read from a single sample in a study of blood T cell repertoires in COVID-19. Here immunoSEQ multiplex PCR was the method, and the copy in TCRdb shows in-frame clones only, minus some. The sample consists of 250,000 or so clones, roughly 90% of them appearing once. The sequenced sample was peripheral blood. The source is a young man with active or convalescent COVID-19. CDR3s include the opening cysteine and the closing phenylalanine or tryptophan. Fields, in order: CDR3 length, clone size, V gene, CDR3 protein. A row's size may be missing; if present it is once, few, many or a size class.

>17|-|TRBV2
CASVLAEASPSTDTQYF
>13|-|TRBV2
CASGRDNEETQYF
>13|-|TRBV5-1
CASSLLNTGELFF
>15|-|TRBV9
CASSVEGQENSPLHF
>16|-|TRBV4-2
CASSQVGGVSGNTIYF
>15|-|TRBV9
CASSVTFGSGNTIYF
>14|-|TRBV6-5
CASSRDRGNEKLFF
>16|-|TRBV19
CASSSGLASSYNEQFF
>18|few|TRBV4-2
CASSHTQPSGGDTGELFF
>17|-|TRBV7-8
CASSPDIGTGDTYEQYF
>19|-|TRBV5-6
CASSSILSGGTVGYNEQFF
>14|-|TRBV28
CASSPLRVDEKLFF
>15|-|TRBV2
CASSENLGRVYEQYF
>14|once|TRBV7-2
CASSKGRDVYGYTF
>15|-|TRBV5-8
CASSLRPRGPSGYTF
>15|once|TRBV4-3
CASSQADSGNTEAFF
>15|-|TRBV5-4
CASSSAQGRGETQYF
>16|once|TRBV19
CASRPPGGSQRNEQFF
>14|-|TRBV18
CASSPREWGTEAFF
>15|-|TRBV7-3
CASSLNPGTLNEQFF
>15|-|TRBV3-1/TRBV3-2
CASSHDRGGTDTQYF
>12|-|TRBV15
CATSGLKRGYTF
>13|-|TRBV19
CASKTDPLSEQYF
>13|-|TRBV19
CASSKQGPYEQYF
>13|-|TRBV19
CASSIQGNYGYTF
>15|-|TRBV7-2
CASSPPGKSNYGYTF
>12|-|TRBV7-9
CASSRDRGSPFF
>15|-|TRBV4-2
CASSQGTSGGAAQFF
>17|-|TRBV4-1
CASSQDGGTYSSYEQYF
>17|-|TRBV27
CASSSRGGRASNAEAFF
>14|-|TRBV6-5
CASSSGYSNQPQHF
>16|-|TRBV4-3
CASSQQLAGGGDTQYF
>16|few|TRBV16
CASSQKTGGENTEAFF
>15|-|TRBV4-1
CASSQDASGVNEQFF
>15|once|TRBV3-1/TRBV3-2
CASSQDRHRTYGYTF
>14|-|TRBV4-1
CASSQEGATYEQYF
>17|-|TRBV18
CASSPRQGGSSYNEQFF
>14|-|TRBV11-1
CASSLRTGGTEAFF
>14|-|TRBV11-2
CASSLETGTYEQYF
>16|-|TRBV4-2
CASSQVVGAGATEAFF
>14|-|TRBV6-5
CASARDRGMNEQFF
>14|-|TRBV14
CASSSWQGSYEQYF
>17|-|TRBV20-1
CSATEAVLAGGYNEQFF
>12|-|TRBV19
CASSIGSSPLHF
>15|-|TRBV29-1
CSVQRLAGNTDTQYF
>16|-|TRBV14
CASSQGRLGLTDTQYF
>14|-|TRBV7-2
CASSQEDYHYEQYF
>14|-|TRBV5-1
CASSTGAAAYEQYF
>13|once|TRBV11-2
CASSLGQNTEAFF
>15|once|TRBV5-1
CASSPVAGGADTQYF
>13|-|TRBV2
CASMGGAQETQYF
>13|-|TRBV30
CAWAGQRNQPQHF
>16|-|TRBV5-4
CASSTRYSGVTDTQYF